What follows is one T cell receptor beta chain and its context. Sequencing was performed with immunoSEQ multiplex PCR; in TCRdb, only in-frame clones are kept and a portion is missing. The sample has 140,000 or so clones; just under 80% are singletons. The data stem from a study of blood T cell repertoires in COVID-19. Study information: Both acute and convalescent COVID-19 samples were obtained from the United States, Italy and Spain.

From germline, CDR1 is MDHEN and CDR2 SYDVKM. V lost 10 bases, J lost 3 bases, and 12 bases stayed unmatched. This CDR3 region has 16 residues. This TCR came from a woman in her fifties or sixties with acute or convalescent COVID-19. The chain has TRBV28 and TRBJ2-1; 10 bases fit TRBD2. Sequenced: peripheral blood. Written as DNA, the CDR3 is TGTGCCATCAGCGGGTCTAGCGGGAGTCGCTACAATGAGCAGTTCTTC. Translated, it gives CAISGSSGSRYNEQFF.